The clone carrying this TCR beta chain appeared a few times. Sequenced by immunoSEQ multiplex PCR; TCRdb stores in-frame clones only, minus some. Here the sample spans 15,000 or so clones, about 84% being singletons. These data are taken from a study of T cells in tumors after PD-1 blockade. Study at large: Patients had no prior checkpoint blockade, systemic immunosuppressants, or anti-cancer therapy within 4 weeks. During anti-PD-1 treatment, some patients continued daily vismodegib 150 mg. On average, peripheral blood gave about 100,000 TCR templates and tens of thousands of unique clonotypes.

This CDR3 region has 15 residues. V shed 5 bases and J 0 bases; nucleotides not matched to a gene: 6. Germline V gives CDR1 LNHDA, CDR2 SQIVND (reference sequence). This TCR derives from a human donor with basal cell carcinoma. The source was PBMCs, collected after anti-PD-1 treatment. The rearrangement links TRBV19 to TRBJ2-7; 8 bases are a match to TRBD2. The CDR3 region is CASSARLAPSYEQYF. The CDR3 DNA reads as TGTGCCAGTAGTGCTCGACTAGCGCCCTCCTACGAGCAGTACTTC.